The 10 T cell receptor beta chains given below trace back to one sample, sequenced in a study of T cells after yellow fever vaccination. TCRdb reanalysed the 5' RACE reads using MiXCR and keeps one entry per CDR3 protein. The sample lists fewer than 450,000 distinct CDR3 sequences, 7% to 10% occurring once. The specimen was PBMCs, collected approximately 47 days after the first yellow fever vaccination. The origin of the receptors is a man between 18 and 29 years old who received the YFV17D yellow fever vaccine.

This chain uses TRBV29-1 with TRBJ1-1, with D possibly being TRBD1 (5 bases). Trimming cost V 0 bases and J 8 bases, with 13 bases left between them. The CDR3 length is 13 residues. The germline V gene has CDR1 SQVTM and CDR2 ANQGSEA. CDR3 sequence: CSVEERGHGEAFF. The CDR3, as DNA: TGCAGCGTTGAAGAACGGGGCCATGGAGAAGCTTTCTTT. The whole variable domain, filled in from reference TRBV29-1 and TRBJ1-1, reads SAVISQKPSRDICQRGTSLTIQCQVDSQVTMMFWYRQQPGQSLTLIATANQGSEATYESGFVIDKFPISRPNLTFSTLTVSNMSPEDSSIYLCSVEERGHGEAFFGQGTRLTVV.

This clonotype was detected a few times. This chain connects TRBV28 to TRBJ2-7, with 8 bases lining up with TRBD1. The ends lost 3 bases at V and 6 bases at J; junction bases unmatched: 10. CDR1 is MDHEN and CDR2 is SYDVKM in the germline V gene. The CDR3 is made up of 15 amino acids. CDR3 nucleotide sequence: TGTGCCAGCAGTTTTATAGGACAGGGTAAGGCCGAGCAGTACGTC. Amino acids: CASSFIGQGKAEQYV.

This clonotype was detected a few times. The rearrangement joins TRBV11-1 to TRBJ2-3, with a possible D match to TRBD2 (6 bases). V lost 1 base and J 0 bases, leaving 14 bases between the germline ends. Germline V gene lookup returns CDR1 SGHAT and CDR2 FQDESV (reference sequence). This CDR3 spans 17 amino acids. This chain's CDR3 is CASSLVYGTASTDTQYF. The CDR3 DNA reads TGTGCCAGCAGCTTAGTTTATGGGACTGCTAGCACAGATACGCAGTATTTT. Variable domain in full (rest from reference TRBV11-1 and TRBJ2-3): EAEVAQSPRYKITEKSQAVAFWCDPISGHATLYWYRQILGQGPELLVQFQDESVVDDSQLPKDRFSAERLKGVDSTLKIQPAELGDSAMYLCASSLVYGTASTDTQYFGPGTRLTVL.

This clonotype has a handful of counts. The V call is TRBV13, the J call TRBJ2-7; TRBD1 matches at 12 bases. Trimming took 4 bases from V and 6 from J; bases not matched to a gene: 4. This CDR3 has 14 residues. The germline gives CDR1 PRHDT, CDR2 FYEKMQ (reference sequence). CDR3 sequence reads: CASSSGQGASEQYF. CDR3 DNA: TGTGCCAGCAGCTCGGGACAGGGGGCTTCCGAGCAGTACTTC.

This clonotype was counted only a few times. CDR3 in amino acids: CASSQDTTTEAFF. The CDR3 DNA reads TGCGCCAGCAGCCAGGACACTACTACTGAAGCTTTCTTT. The V gene is TRBV4-1, the J gene TRBJ1-1; perhaps TRBD1 as D (5 bases). CDR3 length equals 13 residues. Germline assignment: CDR1 MGHRA and CDR2 YSYEKL. The V end was cut by 3 bases, the J end by 5 bases, with 10 bases between.

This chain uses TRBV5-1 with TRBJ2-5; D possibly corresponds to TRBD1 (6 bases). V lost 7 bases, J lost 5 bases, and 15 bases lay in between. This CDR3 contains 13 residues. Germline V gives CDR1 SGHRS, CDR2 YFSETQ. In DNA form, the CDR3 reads TGCGCCAGCCTCTCAGGGGATCGGGAGACCCAGTACTTC. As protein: CASLSGDRETQYF.

The CDR3 bases are TGCGCCAGCAGCCAAGTGGGGACAGGGGACTATGGCTACACCTTC. Its protein product is CASSQVGTGDYGYTF. The chain couples TRBV4-1 to TRBJ1-2, with TRBD1 matching 10 bases. The CDR3 runs to 15 residues. Germline values: CDR1 MGHRA, CDR2 YSYEKL. After removal of 1 base from V and 3 bases from J, the junction contained 2 bases not matched to a gene.

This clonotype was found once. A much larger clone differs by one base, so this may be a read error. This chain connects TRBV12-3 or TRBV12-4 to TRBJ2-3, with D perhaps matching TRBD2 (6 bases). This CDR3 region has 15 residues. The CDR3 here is CASSFWGGAADTHYF. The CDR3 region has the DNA TGTGCCAGCAGTTTCTGGGGCGGGGCTGCAGATACGCATTATTTT.

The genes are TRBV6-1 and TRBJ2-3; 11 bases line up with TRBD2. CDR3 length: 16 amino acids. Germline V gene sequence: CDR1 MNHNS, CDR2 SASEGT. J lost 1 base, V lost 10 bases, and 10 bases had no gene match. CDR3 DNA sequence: TGTGCCACCTCCCTAGCGGGGGGCCTCGGCACAGATACGCAGTATTTT. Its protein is CATSLAGGLGTDTQYF.

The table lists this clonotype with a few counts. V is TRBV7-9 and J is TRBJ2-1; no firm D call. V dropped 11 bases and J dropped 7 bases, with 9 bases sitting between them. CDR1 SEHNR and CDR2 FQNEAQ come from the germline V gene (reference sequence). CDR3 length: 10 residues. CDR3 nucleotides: TGTGCCCCTTGGGAAAATGAGCAGTTCTTC. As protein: CAPWENEQFF.